The clone carrying this TCR beta chain has at least ten counts. The sample is drawn from a study of T-cell memory formation after mild COVID-19. TCRdb analysed the 5' RACE reads with MiXCR anew, one entry per CDR3 protein. This sample has 100,000 to 120,000 distinct CDR3 sequences; 18% occur once, and the top ten carry around 5.1%. The CDR3 runs to 18 residues. V was clipped by 3 bases and J by 4 bases; unmatched bases: 13. CDR1 and CDR2 from the germline V gene are SGHTA and FQGNSA. The TCR was taken from a man between 18 and 29 years old who had mild COVID-19 (a few samples of this study predate the infection). Cell type and time point are not known. Sequencing was done on a sample of PBMCs or a T cell subset sorted from them (not recorded which). The V call is TRBV7-2, the J call TRBJ2-3, with 10 bases identical to TRBD2. The DNA of the CDR3 is TGTGCCAGCAGCTTGGGGCCCGCCAGCGGGGGGGTCTCAGATACGCAGTATTTT. Translated, it gives CASSLGPASGGVSDTQYF. The full variable domain, its missing parts supplied by reference TRBV7-2 and TRBJ2-3, is GAGVSQSPSNKVTEKGKDVELRCDPISGHTALYWYRQSLGQGLEFLIYFQGNSAPDKSGLPSDRFSAERTGGSVSTLTIQRTQQEDSAVYLCASSLGPASGGVSDTQYFGPGTRLTVL.